This T cell receptor beta chain was sequenced for a study of human CD8 memory T cell subsets. Findings and caveats of the study: Chao1 estimates hinted that stem-like memory T cells outstripped precursor exhausted T cells in diversity.

It was UMI-labeled 5' RACE by which the TCR beta libraries were made. TCRdb reprocessed the 5' RACE reads and reports one entry per CDR3 protein, with no DNA. This table lists some 7,000 distinct CDR3 sequences. Comment on this clonotype: Its antigen is not identified.

Among CD8+ T cells, TPEX were CCR7+ PD-1+ TIGIT+ early memory cells with exhausted-like traits. This TCR came from a human donor in good health. The sample consisted of CD8+ T cells from PBMCs.

CDR3 residues: CASSGAGATEAFF. The V call is TRBV9, the J call TRBJ1-1; TCRdb selects TRBD1, and the lack of DNA leaves this call unchecked. CDR1 and CDR2 (germline): SGDLS, YYNGEE. The CDR3 is made up of 13 amino acids.